The rows below give T cell receptor beta chains drawn from one sample of a study of graft-versus-host responses after intestinal transplantation. No cognate antigen is known for these TCRs. Sequencing was performed with immunoSEQ multiplex PCR; in TCRdb, only in-frame clones are kept and a portion is missing. Of some 130,000 clones listed, around 93% are singletons. Specimen: unstimulated CD4+ T cells sorted from spleen or lymph node cells, collected before intestinal transplant. The source of these receptors is a human donor who received an intestinal transplant. Both conserved end residues are part of each CDR3. Each record gives: D gene, clone size, J gene, V gene, CDR3 length, CDR3 protein, CDR3 DNA. D genes are given only for firm matches. Clone size, where shown, is once, few, many, or a class for clones that have expanded.

D gene: -
clone size: -
J gene: TRBJ1-1
V gene: TRBV27
CDR3 length: 14
CDR3 protein: CASSAGRLNTEAFF
CDR3 DNA: TGTGCCAGCAGTGCGGGACGGCTGAACACTGAAGCTTTCTTT

D gene: TRBD1
clone size: -
J gene: TRBJ2-2
V gene: TRBV2
CDR3 length: 20
CDR3 protein: CASLGRLRTGGGEDTGELFF
CDR3 DNA: TGTGCCAGCTTGGGTCGGCTGCGGACAGGGGGCGGGGAGGACACCGGGGAGCTGTTTTTT

D gene: -
clone size: -
J gene: TRBJ2-5
V gene: TRBV28
CDR3 length: 12
CDR3 protein: CASSSPGQTQYF
CDR3 DNA: TGTGCCAGCAGTTCCCCAGGGCAGACCCAGTACTTC

D gene: TRBD1
clone size: -
J gene: TRBJ1-5
V gene: TRBV9
CDR3 length: 14
CDR3 protein: CASSPTGLGQPQHF
CDR3 DNA: TGTGCCAGCAGCCCGACAGGGTTAGGTCAGCCCCAGCATTTT

D gene: -
clone size: -
J gene: TRBJ2-1
V gene: TRBV28
CDR3 length: 12
CDR3 protein: CASTQENNEQFF
CDR3 DNA: TGTGCCAGCACCCAGGAGAACAATGAGCAGTTCTTC

D gene: -
clone size: -
J gene: TRBJ2-5
V gene: TRBV30
CDR3 length: 15
CDR3 protein: CAWSTLGVSAETQYF
CDR3 DNA: TGTGCCTGGAGTACCCTGGGGGTATCGGCGGAGACCCAGTACTTC

D gene: -
clone size: -
J gene: TRBJ2-5
V gene: TRBV6-5
CDR3 length: 11
CDR3 protein: CASSSLETQYF
CDR3 DNA: TGTGCCAGCAGTTCCCTAGAGACCCAGTACTTC

D gene: -
clone size: -
J gene: TRBJ1-4
V gene: TRBV4-1
CDR3 length: 16
CDR3 protein: CASSRALGGTNEKLFF
CDR3 DNA: TGCGCCAGCAGCCGCGCACTCGGGGGAACTAATGAAAAACTGTTTTTT

D gene: -
clone size: -
J gene: TRBJ2-1
V gene: TRBV20-1
CDR3 length: 11
CDR3 protein: CSATTYNEQFF
CDR3 DNA: TGCAGTGCTACCACCTACAATGAGCAGTTCTTC

D gene: TRBD2
clone size: once
J gene: TRBJ2-1
V gene: TRBV7-3
CDR3 length: 15
CDR3 protein: CASSPGGSSYNEQFF
CDR3 DNA: TGTGCCAGCAGCCCCGGCGGGAGCTCCTACAATGAGCAGTTCTTC

D gene: -
clone size: -
J gene: TRBJ2-7
V gene: TRBV28
CDR3 length: 13
CDR3 protein: CASSGQTPYEQYF
CDR3 DNA: TGTGCCAGCAGTGGACAGACCCCCTACGAGCAGTACTTC

D gene: -
clone size: -
J gene: TRBJ1-1
V gene: TRBV7-9
CDR3 length: 13
CDR3 protein: CASSFLQVPEAFF
CDR3 DNA: TGTGCCAGCAGCTTTCTCCAGGTCCCCGAAGCTTTCTTT

D gene: -
clone size: -
J gene: TRBJ2-3
V gene: TRBV7-3
CDR3 length: 12
CDR3 protein: CASSTYTDTQYF
CDR3 DNA: TGTGCCAGCAGCACATACACAGATACGCAGTATTTT

D gene: -
clone size: -
J gene: TRBJ1-1
V gene: TRBV5-1
CDR3 length: 14
CDR3 protein: CASNKQGVGFQAFF
CDR3 DNA: TGCGCCAGCAACAAACAGGGTGTAGGTTTTCAAGCTTTCTTT

D gene: TRBD1
clone size: -
J gene: TRBJ2-1
V gene: TRBV10-2
CDR3 length: 14
CDR3 protein: CASSSQGAPNEQFF
CDR3 DNA: TGCGCCAGCAGTTCACAGGGGGCGCCCAATGAGCAGTTCTTC

D gene: TRBD2
clone size: -
J gene: TRBJ2-5
V gene: TRBV7-3
CDR3 length: 15
CDR3 protein: CASSSTSGTWETQYF
CDR3 DNA: TGTGCCAGCAGCTCAACTAGCGGGACGTGGGAGACCCAGTACTTC

D gene: TRBD2
clone size: -
J gene: TRBJ2-4
V gene: TRBV27
CDR3 length: 17
CDR3 protein: CASSKTSGRAFENIQYF
CDR3 DNA: TGTGCCAGCAGTAAAACTAGCGGGAGGGCCTTTGAAAACATTCAGTACTTC

D gene: TRBD2
clone size: -
J gene: TRBJ2-1
V gene: TRBV7-3
CDR3 length: 19
CDR3 protein: CASSLTPKTSGRRANEQFF
CDR3 DNA: TGTGCCAGCAGCTTAACCCCGAAGACTAGCGGGAGACGAGCGAATGAGCAGTTCTTC

D gene: -
clone size: -
J gene: TRBJ2-2
V gene: TRBV7-3
CDR3 length: 16
CDR3 protein: CASSSQGRGRTGELFF
CDR3 DNA: TGTGCCAGCAGCTCCCAGGGGCGGGGGCGCACCGGGGAGCTGTTTTTT

D gene: -
clone size: -
J gene: TRBJ2-1
V gene: TRBV10-1
CDR3 length: 16
CDR3 protein: CASSESLAVTYNEQFF
CDR3 DNA: TGCGCCAGCAGTGAGTCGCTGGCCGTAACCTACAATGAGCAGTTCTTC

D gene: -
clone size: -
J gene: TRBJ2-7
V gene: TRBV6-5
CDR3 length: 14
CDR3 protein: CASSDKGSSYEQYF
CDR3 DNA: TGTGCCAGCAGTGACAAGGGTTCCTCCTACGAGCAGTACTTC

D gene: -
clone size: -
J gene: TRBJ2-3
V gene: TRBV6-6
CDR3 length: 14
CDR3 protein: CASSYREFADTQYF
CDR3 DNA: TGTGCCAGCAGTTATAGGGAGTTCGCGGATACGCAGTATTTT

D gene: -
clone size: -
J gene: TRBJ1-3
V gene: TRBV5-1
CDR3 length: 15
CDR3 protein: CASSPVGMAGNTIYF
CDR3 DNA: TGCGCCAGCAGCCCCGTCGGGATGGCTGGAAACACCATATATTTT

D gene: TRBD2
clone size: -
J gene: TRBJ2-1
V gene: TRBV11-2
CDR3 length: 16
CDR3 protein: CASSSRLAGGPNEQFF
CDR3 DNA: TGTGCCAGCAGCTCCCGACTAGCGGGAGGGCCGAATGAGCAGTTCTTC

D gene: TRBD1
clone size: -
J gene: TRBJ1-2
V gene: TRBV4-1
CDR3 length: 17
CDR3 protein: CASSQPNSGQGIYGYTF
CDR3 DNA: TGCGCCAGCAGCCAACCTAACTCAGGACAGGGCATTTATGGCTACACCTTC

D gene: -
clone size: -
J gene: TRBJ1-5
V gene: TRBV28
CDR3 length: 11
CDR3 protein: CASSGNQPQHF
CDR3 DNA: TGTGCCAGCAGCGGTAATCAGCCCCAGCATTTT

D gene: -
clone size: -
J gene: TRBJ1-2
V gene: TRBV20-1
CDR3 length: 11
CDR3 protein: CSARQTYGYTF
CDR3 DNA: TGCAGTGCTAGACAGACATATGGCTACACCTTC

D gene: TRBD1
clone size: -
J gene: TRBJ1-4
V gene: TRBV6-4
CDR3 length: 19
CDR3 protein: CASRPQGVGSATYNEKLFF
CDR3 DNA: TGTGCCAGCAGACCACAGGGGGTAGGATCGGCGACTTACAATGAAAAACTGTTTTTT

D gene: -
clone size: -
J gene: TRBJ2-7
V gene: TRBV5-1
CDR3 length: 14
CDR3 protein: CASSVKLGVYEQYF
CDR3 DNA: TGCGCCAGCAGTGTGAAGCTTGGGGTCTACGAGCAGTACTTC

D gene: TRBD1
clone size: -
J gene: TRBJ2-7
V gene: TRBV28
CDR3 length: 15
CDR3 protein: CASSNTGVLSYEQYF
CDR3 DNA: TGTGCCAGCAGTAATACAGGGGTGCTATCCTACGAGCAGTACTTC

D gene: -
clone size: -
J gene: TRBJ1-2
V gene: TRBV15
CDR3 length: 14
CDR3 protein: CATSSEAGLFAYTF
CDR3 DNA: TGTGCCACCAGTTCCGAGGCAGGACTTTTTGCCTACACCTTC

D gene: -
clone size: -
J gene: TRBJ1-1
V gene: TRBV11-2
CDR3 length: 14
CDR3 protein: CASSRGQMNTEAFF
CDR3 DNA: TGTGCCAGCAGCCGAGGACAGATGAACACTGAAGCTTTCTTT

D gene: -
clone size: -
J gene: TRBJ2-1
V gene: TRBV19
CDR3 length: 16
CDR3 protein: CASSIDRSGSYNEQFF
CDR3 DNA: TGTGCCAGTAGTATAGATCGGAGCGGGTCCTACAATGAGCAGTTCTTC

D gene: TRBD1
clone size: -
J gene: TRBJ1-3
V gene: TRBV5-4
CDR3 length: 15
CDR3 protein: CASSSGQGYGNTIYF
CDR3 DNA: TGTGCCAGCAGCTCGGGACAGGGATATGGAAACACCATATATTTT

D gene: -
clone size: -
J gene: TRBJ1-1
V gene: TRBV2
CDR3 length: 14
CDR3 protein: CASRVDSMNTEAFF
CDR3 DNA: TGTGCCAGCAGGGTTGACAGCATGAACACTGAAGCTTTCTTT

D gene: -
clone size: -
J gene: TRBJ2-3
V gene: TRBV18
CDR3 length: 16
CDR3 protein: CASSGGSGLLTDTQYF
CDR3 DNA: TGTGCCAGCTCAGGTGGGTCAGGCCTTCTCACAGATACGCAGTATTTT

D gene: -
clone size: -
J gene: TRBJ2-1
V gene: TRBV18
CDR3 length: 15
CDR3 protein: CASSPDRLEGSEQFF
CDR3 DNA: TGTGCCAGCTCTCCTGATCGACTGGAGGGGAGTGAGCAGTTCTTC

D gene: TRBD1
clone size: once
J gene: TRBJ1-2
V gene: TRBV11-2
CDR3 length: 15
CDR3 protein: CASSFAGGWNYGYTF
CDR3 DNA: TGTGCCAGCAGCTTCGCAGGGGGCTGGAACTATGGCTACACCTTC

D gene: TRBD1
clone size: -
J gene: TRBJ2-7
V gene: TRBV11-1
CDR3 length: 15
CDR3 protein: CASSLQGALSYEQYF
CDR3 DNA: TGTGCCAGCAGCTTACAGGGGGCCCTCTCCTACGAGCAGTACTTC

D gene: TRBD1
clone size: -
J gene: TRBJ1-2
V gene: TRBV5-1
CDR3 length: 15
CDR3 protein: CASSQGGTGNLGYTF
CDR3 DNA: TGCGCCAGCAGCCAGGGGGGGACTGGCAACTTAGGCTACACCTTC

D gene: TRBD2
clone size: -
J gene: TRBJ2-3
V gene: TRBV6-5
CDR3 length: 13
CDR3 protein: CASRAGVTDTQYF
CDR3 DNA: TGTGCCAGCAGGGCGGGGGTCACAGATACGCAGTATTTT

D gene: TRBD2
clone size: -
J gene: TRBJ2-2
V gene: TRBV29-1
CDR3 length: 13
CDR3 protein: CSAGLVLGGELFF
CDR3 DNA: TGCAGCGCTGGACTAGTCCTAGGCGGGGAGCTGTTTTTT

D gene: -
clone size: -
J gene: TRBJ1-2
V gene: TRBV7-8
CDR3 length: 13
CDR3 protein: CASSHPRYAGYTF
CDR3 DNA: TGTGCCAGCAGCCACCCTAGGTATGCTGGCTACACCTTC

D gene: TRBD1
clone size: -
J gene: TRBJ1-5
V gene: TRBV19
CDR3 length: 16
CDR3 protein: CASQSRGQGAEQPQHF
CDR3 DNA: TGTGCCAGCCAATCCCGCGGACAGGGGGCCGAGCAGCCCCAGCATTTT

D gene: -
clone size: once
J gene: TRBJ1-3
V gene: TRBV9
CDR3 length: 23
CDR3 protein: CASSVDIWGGTSRGGYSGNTIYF
CDR3 DNA: TGTGCCAGCAGCGTAGATATTTGGGGCGGGACATCAAGAGGGGGGTACTCTGGAAACACCATATATTTT

D gene: -
clone size: -
J gene: TRBJ1-1
V gene: TRBV19
CDR3 length: 14
CDR3 protein: CASRVPGLNTEAFF
CDR3 DNA: TGTGCCAGTAGAGTTCCGGGGCTGAACACTGAAGCTTTCTTT

D gene: -
clone size: -
J gene: TRBJ2-2
V gene: TRBV7-9
CDR3 length: 15
CDR3 protein: CASSLGSGHTGELFF
CDR3 DNA: TGTGCCAGCAGCTTAGGGTCAGGGCACACCGGGGAGCTGTTTTTT